The 7 T cell receptor beta chains given below trace back to one sample, sequenced in a study of blood T cells in healthy people across ages. With a J-beta primer mix and a sample-barcoded 5' primer, a second PCR ran about 7 to 12 cycles. TCRdb reanalysed the 5' RACE reads using MiXCR and keeps one entry per CDR3 protein. The repertoire holds around 500,000 distinct CDR3 sequences, over 25% seen once, with approximately 3.7% in the top ten. This same sample was also part of a study on T cells of mothers and their children.

Source material: blood. All receptors derive from a boy between 2 and 10 years old in good health.

This clonotype was recorded a few times. The genes are TRBV4-2 and TRBJ1-2; the D is unclear. Germline V gene lookup returns CDR1 LGHNA and CDR2 YNFKEQ. The CDR3 is 17 residues long. Trimming took 0 bases from V and 0 from J, leaving 14 bases between them. CDR3 DNA: TGTGCCAGCAGCCAAGATGAGGCGGCTGGGACTAACTATGGCTACACCTTC. Translated: CASSQDEAAGTNYGYTF.

In this sample, this clonotype turned up a few times. This chain connects TRBV12-3 or TRBV12-4 to TRBJ2-5, with D tentatively TRBD2 (6 bases). The J call may be incorrect, as the DNA end agrees better with TRBJ2-7. CDR3 length: 14 residues. DNA of the CDR3: TGTGCCAGCAGTTTAATCAGGGAGGCCTACGAGCAGTACTTC. It yields the protein CASSLIREAYEQYF.

Details on this clonotype: This CDR3 fails to terminate in the conserved phenylalanine or tryptophan, so it likely reflects a read error. This chain connects TRBV5-1 to TRBJ2-1; TRBD2 matches at 9 bases. The germline gives CDR1 SGHRS, CDR2 YFSETQ. The junction had 13 bases not matched to a gene; V was cut back by 2 bases and J by 10 bases. The CDR3 totals 16 residues. CDR3 region: CASSFGAGGQAREQFL. The CDR3 DNA reads TGCGCCAGCAGCTTCGGGGCGGGGGGGCAAGCTCGCGAGCAGTTCCTC.

The sample holds a few counts of this clonotype. The chain is built from TRBV5-1 and TRBJ2-1; 12 nucleotides align to TRBD2. Germline trimming cut 4 bases from V and 5 bases from J; bases unmatched to any gene: 7. Germline V gene data show CDR1 as SGHRS and CDR2 as YFSETQ. This CDR3 is built from 16 residues. In DNA, the CDR3 is TGCGCCAGCAGCCGCGGACTAGCGGGGACTAACAATGAGCAGTTCTTC. It yields the protein CASSRGLAGTNNEQFF.

This clonotype was recorded a few times. V is TRBV20-1 and J is TRBJ2-5, with TRBD2 matching 8 bases. This CDR3 region has 15 residues. The V and J ends lost 7 bases and 1 base, in that order; junction bases with no gene match: 11. Germline CDR1 and CDR2: DFQATT and SNEGSKA (reference sequence). CDR3 sequence reads: CSVEGLAGVQETQYF. CDR3 coding DNA: TGCAGTGTTGAGGGTCTAGCGGGTGTCCAAGAGACCCAGTACTTC.

This clonotype was detected a few times. Sequence at one end of the junction differs from germline and may be a read error. V and J are TRBV2 and TRBJ1-4, with a possible D match to TRBD1 (6 bases). The CDR3 has 11 amino acids. The germline gives CDR1 SNHLY, CDR2 FYNNEI. CDR3 region: CASSDAAEGEF. CDR3 DNA sequence: TGTGCCAGCAGTGATGCGGCCGAGGGGGAGTTT.

V usage is TRBV2 and J usage is TRBJ2-7; D is perhaps TRBD2 (6 bases). The germline CDR1 and CDR2 sequences are SNHLY and FYNNEI. CDR3 length equals 12 residues. Deletions cut 7 bases from V and 1 base from J, with 8 bases between. The CDR3 reads CASMEGSYEQYF. CDR3 coding DNA: TGTGCCAGCATGGAGGGTTCCTACGAGCAGTACTTC. Supplemented by reference TRBV2 and TRBJ2-7, the full variable domain reads EPEVTQTPSHQVTQMGQEVILRCVPISNHLYFYWYRQILGQKVEFLVSFYNNEISEKSEIFDDQFSVERPDGSNFTLKIRSTKLEDSAMYFCASMEGSYEQYFGPGTRLTVT.